The 29 T cell receptor beta chains reported below all come from one sample, sequenced in a study of long-term antiretroviral therapy in people with HIV. At survey level, the immunoSEQ assay was run in its v3.0 version. Clones were sequenced by immunoSEQ multiplex PCR, and TCRdb holds only the in-frame ones, with some missing. The sample gives 15,000 to 20,000 clones, around 91% of which show up once; 9.6% is in the top ten. The specimen comprised unsorted PBMCs, sampled 3 years after starting antiretroviral therapy. Every receptor here comes from a man between 45 and 60 years old with HIV.

This chain uses TRBV9 with TRBJ2-2; a weak D match, TRBD2 (7 bases). CDR1 is SGDLS and CDR2 is YYNGEE in the germline V gene. The V and J ends lost 3 bases and 4 bases respectively, with 10 bases between them. The CDR3 extends over 14 amino acids. CDR3 protein: CASSGRGATGELFF. CDR3 DNA sequence: TGTGCCAGCAGCGGACGGGGGGCCACCGGGGAGCTGTTTTTT.

This clone was recorded once. The V and J genes are TRBV6-1 and TRBJ1-5; 7 bases are a match to TRBD1. The CDR3 has 16 amino acids. Unmatched junction bases numbered 11, after V lost 3 bases and J lost 6 bases. The germline CDR1 and CDR2 sequences are MNHNS and SASEGT. CDR3 nucleotides: TGTGCCAGCAGTGAGAGAGCCTACAGGGGACCTCAGCCCCAGCATTTT. Protein sequence: CASSERAYRGPQPQHF.

This chain links TRBV28 with TRBJ2-1; 11 bases are a match to TRBD2. This CDR3 spans 19 amino acids. Germline values: CDR1 MDHEN, CDR2 SYDVKM. Trimming took 3 bases from V and 5 from J; bases not matched to a gene: 15. CDR3 nucleotides: TGTGCCAGCAGTTTCCGTCTAGCGGGGGGCCCCCCCATAAACAATGAGCAGTTCTTC. It yields the protein CASSFRLAGGPPINNEQFF.

The CDR3 loop reads CASSGLAGGHTGELFF. The CDR3 bases are TGTGCCAGCAGCGGACTAGCGGGGGGGCACACCGGGGAGCTGTTTTTT. The J gene is TRBJ2-2, the V gene TRBV5-4; 15 bases match TRBD2. The CDR3 totals 16 residues. Trimming at V came to 4 bases and at J to 3 bases, leaving 1 base not matched to a gene. Looked up from germline, CDR1 is SGHNT and CDR2 is YYREEE (reference sequence). The full variable domain, in which reference TRBV5-4 and TRBJ2-2 provide the parts outside the CDR3, is ETGVTQSPTHLIKTRGQQVTLRCSSQSGHNTVSWYQQALGQGPQFIFQYYREEENGRGNFPPRFSGLQFPNYSSELNVNALELDDSALYLCASSGLAGGHTGELFFGEGSRLTVL.

This clone was counted a single time. V and J are TRBV27 and TRBJ1-1; D perhaps matches TRBD1 (5 bases). Germline-derived CDR1 and CDR2 are MNHEY and SMNVEV (reference sequence). V lost 5 bases to trimming and J lost 0 bases, with 7 bases between them. This CDR3 contains 13 residues. The CDR3: CASSNRMNTEAFF. For the CDR3, the DNA is TGTGCCAGCAGTAACAGGATGAACACTGAAGCTTTCTTT.

The chain joins TRBV27 to TRBJ2-7, with 9 bases identical to TRBD2. Germline assignment: CDR1 MNHEY and CDR2 SMNVEV (reference sequence). V dropped 5 bases and J dropped 2; count of bases not matched to a gene: 4. This CDR3 is 14 amino acids long. The CDR3 loop is CASSRTSVPYEQYF. The CDR3 DNA is TGTGCCAGCAGTCGGACTAGCGTCCCCTACGAGCAGTACTTC.

This clone was recorded only once. V and J are TRBV5-1 and TRBJ2-2; TRBD2 might be the D (5 bases). The CDR3 consists of 14 residues. Germline-derived CDR1 and CDR2 are SGHRS and YFSETQ. Trimming removed 4 bases from V and 7 bases from J, with 14 bases in between. In nucleotides, the CDR3 is TGCGCCAGCAGCCGGGATGGGGTTGGCGGGGAGCTGTTTTTT. Its translation is CASSRDGVGGELFF.

The chain couples TRBV6-5 to TRBJ2-7; TRBD1 matches at 8 bases. The CDR3 runs to 15 residues. CDR1 is MNHEY, CDR2 SVGAGI, per germline. Germline trimming cut 6 bases from V and 0 bases from J; bases unmatched to any gene: 7. The CDR3 bases are TGTGCCAGCAGACCGCGGACAGGGTTCTCCTACGAGCAGTACTTC. Translated: CASRPRTGFSYEQYF.

A few counts support this clone. The V gene is TRBV18, the J gene TRBJ2-7; D is uncertain. CDR1 and CDR2 (germline): KGHSH, LQKENI. V was trimmed by 3 bases and J by 2 bases, leaving 11 bases between them. The CDR3 runs 14 residues. This CDR3 reads CASSPAPVAYEQYF. DNA of the CDR3: TGTGCCAGCTCACCCGCCCCGGTGGCCTACGAGCAGTACTTC.

CDR3 DNA: TGTGCCAGCAGCCCGGACAGGGGTACCTATCCAGACTACACCTTC. This gives the protein CASSPDRGTYPDYTF. This chain connects TRBV7-2 to TRBJ1-2; the match to TRBD1 covers 9 bases. CDR1 and CDR2 from the germline V gene are SGHTA and FQGNSA. The CDR3 covers 15 residues. V dropped 5 bases and J dropped 10; count of bases not matched to a gene: 14. Filled out from reference TRBV7-2 and TRBJ1-2, the complete variable domain reads GAGVSQSPSNKVTEKGKDVELRCDPISGHTALYWYRQSLGQGLEFLIYFQGNSAPDKSGLPSDRFSAERTGGSVSTLTIQRTQQEDSAVYLCASSPDRGTYPDYTFGSGTRLTVV.

As DNA, the CDR3 is TGCAGCGTTGAGGGGGATAGCACAGATACGCAGTATTTT. As protein: CSVEGDSTDTQYF. The chain has TRBV29-1 and TRBJ2-3; D tentatively fits TRBD1 or TRBD2 (5 bases each). Germline CDR1 SQVTM, CDR2 ANQGSEA. This CDR3 is built from 13 residues. V was pared by 3 bases and J by 0 bases, with 7 bases between.

V is TRBV27 and J is TRBJ1-2, with no clear D. Trimming pared 3 bases from V and 8 bases from J, leaving 16 bases between. Germline-derived CDR1 and CDR2 are MNHEY and SMNVEV (reference sequence). This CDR3 spans 14 amino acids. DNA for the CDR3: TGTGCCAGCAGTTTCGCCGGCGGCGTACTAGGCTACACCTTC. Translated: CASSFAGGVLGYTF.

The gene calls are TRBV27 and TRBJ2-2; D possibly uses TRBD1 or TRBD2 (5 bases each). V lost 5 bases, J lost 5 bases, and 15 bases lay in between. Germline V gene data show CDR1 as MNHEY and CDR2 as SMNVEV (reference sequence). The CDR3 contains 15 residues. CDR3 DNA sequence: TGTGCCAGCAGTCCGGCACGGGGACGGACCGGGGAGCTGTTTTTT. As protein: CASSPARGRTGELFF.

The gene calls are TRBV7-8 and TRBJ2-2; no clear D. The V end was cut by 1 base, the J end by 9 bases, with 15 bases between. The CDR3 is made up of 15 amino acids. Germline V gene data show CDR1 as SGHVS and CDR2 as FQNEAQ. The CDR3: CASSLGAGLWRELFF. The CDR3 region has the DNA TGTGCCAGCAGCTTAGGGGCAGGCCTTTGGAGGGAGCTGTTTTTT.

This chain joins TRBV5-1 and TRBJ2-7, with a possible D match to TRBD2 (6 bases). Trimming removed 0 bases from V and 6 bases from J, with 10 bases in between. CDR1 SGHRS and CDR2 YFSETQ come from the germline V gene. The CDR3 spans 13 residues. CDR3 sequence: CASSLAGGSEQYF. DNA of the CDR3: TGCGCCAGCAGCTTGGCCGGGGGTAGCGAGCAGTACTTC. Drawing the rest from reference TRBV5-1 and TRBJ2-7, the complete variable domain is KAGVTQTPRYLIKTRGQQVTLSCSPISGHRSVSWYQQTPGQGLQFLFEYFSETQRNKGNFPGRFSGRQFSNSRSEMNVSTLELGDSALYLCASSLAGGSEQYFGPGTRLTVT.

The CDR3 spells CASSLRTAYEQYF. CDR3 in DNA: TGTGCCAGCAGCTTGAGGACAGCTTACGAGCAGTACTTC. The chain carries TRBV5-6 and TRBJ2-7; D is perhaps TRBD1 (6 bases). This CDR3 comprises 13 residues. Germline V gene lookup returns CDR1 SGHDT and CDR2 YYEEEE. V gave up 1 base and J gave up 4 bases, with 9 bases separating them.

This clone was seen a handful of times. The chain joins TRBV5-1 to TRBJ1-1; D not certain. The CDR3 covers 14 residues. CDR1 is SGHRS, CDR2 YFSETQ, per germline. V lost 2 bases and J lost 0, with 8 bases in between. The CDR3, as DNA: TGCGCCAGCAGCTTCGGCAGTATGAACACTGAAGCTTTCTTT. The encoded protein is CASSFGSMNTEAFF.

The chain couples TRBV10-2 to TRBJ2-3, with 14 bases fitting TRBD2. This CDR3 comprises 17 residues. The trim removed 5 bases at V and 2 bases at J, leaving 6 bases unmatched. The germline V gene has CDR1 WSHSY and CDR2 SAAADI. CDR3: CASSRLAGGPNTDTQYF. The CDR3 DNA reads TGCGCCAGCAGTAGACTAGCGGGGGGGCCTAACACAGATACGCAGTATTTT.

The V and J genes are TRBV9 and TRBJ2-7; TRBD1 agrees at 7 bases. The V gene's germline CDR1 is SGDLS and CDR2 YYNGEE. This CDR3 has 14 residues. V trimming: 4 bases; J trimming: 2 bases; junction bases outside the gene matches: 6. CDR3 in DNA: TGTGCCAGCAGCCTAACAGGGGACGCCTACGAGCAGTACTTC. It translates to CASSLTGDAYEQYF.

V is TRBV7-3 and J is TRBJ2-7, with TRBD1 as a possible D gene (6 bases). The ends were cut back, 5 bases at V and 6 bases at J, with 11 bases in the middle. Germline V gene data show CDR1 as SGHTA and CDR2 as FQGTGA. The CDR3 spans 12 residues. The CDR3: CASSASGAEQYF. The DNA for the CDR3 is TGTGCCAGCAGCGCCTCAGGGGCCGAGCAGTACTTC.

V is TRBV7-9 and J is TRBJ1-1; D unresolved. Trimming shortened V by 3 bases and J by 1 base, and 6 bases separated the two germline ends. This CDR3 has 13 amino acids. Germline V gives CDR1 SEHNR, CDR2 FQNEAQ (reference sequence). This CDR3 reads CASSFDGNTEAFF. The CDR3 DNA reads as TGTGCCAGCAGCTTTGACGGGAACACTGAAGCTTTCTTT.

J is TRBJ2-1 and V is TRBV5-1, with D hard to call. V was pared by 1 base and J by 6 bases, with 5 bases between. CDR3 length: 12 amino acids. The germline CDR1 and CDR2 sequences are SGHRS and YFSETQ. In nucleotides, the CDR3 is TGCGCCAGCAGCTTGATCCCCAATGAGCAGTTCTTC. Encoded protein: CASSLIPNEQFF. The full variable domain, rest sourced from reference TRBV5-1 and TRBJ2-1, is KAGVTQTPRYLIKTRGQQVTLSCSPISGHRSVSWYQQTPGQGLQFLFEYFSETQRNKGNFPGRFSGRQFSNSRSEMNVSTLELGDSALYLCASSLIPNEQFFGPGTRLTVL.

This clone was observed a handful of times. The chain has TRBV27 and TRBJ1-2, with D possibly being TRBD1 (6 bases). This CDR3 is 12 amino acids long. Trimming pared 5 bases from V and 9 bases from J, leaving 13 bases between. The V gene's germline CDR1 is MNHEY and CDR2 SMNVEV (reference sequence). CDR3 in DNA: TGTGCCAGCAGTGCCAACAGGGAAAGCTACACCTTC. Its protein is CASSANRESYTF.

The chain recombines TRBV19 with TRBJ2-3; D is unresolved. The ends were cut back, 2 bases at V and 2 bases at J, with 5 bases in the middle. The V gene's germline CDR1 is LNHDA and CDR2 SQIVND (reference sequence). The CDR3 has 13 residues. Written as DNA, the CDR3 is TGTGCCAGTAGTATAATTGACACAGATACGCAGTATTTT. Translated, it gives CASSIIDTDTQYF.

The chain has TRBV19 and TRBJ1-5; 9 bases are shared with TRBD1. CDR3 length equals 15 residues. The trim removed 1 base at V and 5 bases at J, leaving 3 bases unmatched. CDR1 is LNHDA, CDR2 SQIVND, per germline (reference sequence). CDR3 coding DNA: TGTGCCAGTAGTATAGGACAGGGGGGTCATCAGCCCCAGCATTTT. Its translation: CASSIGQGGHQPQHF.

The CDR3: CASSPRRGEDTEAFF. CDR3 DNA sequence: TGTGCCAGCAGCCCTCGACGTGGGGAGGACACTGAAGCTTTCTTT. The gene calls are TRBV9 and TRBJ1-1; D is uncertain. Trimming shortened V by 4 bases and J by 3 bases, and 16 bases separated the two germline ends. Germline V gene sequence: CDR1 SGDLS, CDR2 YYNGEE. The CDR3 runs to 15 residues.

The chain is built from TRBV14 and TRBJ1-4, with a weak D call TRBD1 (5 bases). CDR1 and CDR2 (germline): SGHDN, FVKESK. V was shortened by 0 bases and J by 8 bases, with 10 bases between the two germline ends. The CDR3 contains 14 residues. CDR3 DNA: TGTGCCAGCAGCCAAGAGAACAGGTACGAAAAACTGTTTTTT. Its protein product is CASSQENRYEKLFF.

The chain joins TRBV4-3 to TRBJ1-4; no reliable D call. The CDR3 contains 13 residues. Trimming pared 0 bases from V and 6 bases from J, leaving 5 bases between. The germline CDR1 and CDR2 sequences are LGHNA and YSLEER. The CDR3 protein is CASSQDVDEKLFF. The CDR3 DNA reads as TGCGCCAGCAGCCAAGATGTCGATGAAAAACTGTTTTTT.

This chain joins TRBV4-3 and TRBJ2-7; a possible D gene is TRBD2 (5 bases). V gave up 0 bases and J gave up 0 bases, with 6 bases separating them. Germline V gene lookup returns CDR1 LGHNA and CDR2 YSLEER. This CDR3 region has 14 residues. This CDR3 reads CASSQDRGSYEQYF. CDR3 DNA sequence: TGCGCCAGCAGCCAAGATCGGGGCTCCTACGAGCAGTACTTC.